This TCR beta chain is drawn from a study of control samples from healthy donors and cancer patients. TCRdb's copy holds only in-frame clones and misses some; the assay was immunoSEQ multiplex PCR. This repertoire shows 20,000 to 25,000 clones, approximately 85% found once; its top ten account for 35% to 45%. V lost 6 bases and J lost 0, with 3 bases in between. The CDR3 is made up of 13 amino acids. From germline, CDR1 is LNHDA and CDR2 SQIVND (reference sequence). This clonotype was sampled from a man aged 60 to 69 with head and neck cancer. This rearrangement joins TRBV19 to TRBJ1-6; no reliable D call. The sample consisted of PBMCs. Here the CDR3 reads CASSPSYNSPLHF. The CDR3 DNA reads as TGTGCCAGTAGCCCCTCCTATAATTCACCCCTCCACTTT.